The 4 T cell receptor beta chains in this list originate from one sample, sequenced in a study of OX40 agonist ivuxolimab in advanced cancers. Data came from immunoSEQ multiplex PCR; TCRdb stores just in-frame clones and leaves some out. The sample has about 93,000 clones, about 92% seen once; the top ten hold 0.5% to 0.65%. Sequencing used CD4+ or CD8+ T cells sorted from blood, obtained in a trial of the OX40 agonist ivuxolimab. Receptor source: an adult with an advanced solid tumor such as melanoma, head and neck, liver or kidney cancer.

This clone was seen once. V usage is TRBV6-5 and J usage is TRBJ2-1, with D maybe TRBD1 (5 bases). V was cut by 3 bases and J by 2 bases, with 11 bases left in between. This CDR3 has 15 residues. The germline V gene has CDR1 MNHEY and CDR2 SVGAGI. In DNA, the CDR3 is TGTGCCAGCAGTTATGGGGCGGATACCTACAATGAGCAGTTCTTC. Its translation is CASSYGADTYNEQFF.

This clone appeared once. V usage is TRBV11-1 and J usage is TRBJ1-6; D is ambiguous. The CDR3 has 15 amino acids. V lost 5 bases to trimming and J lost 7 bases, with 15 bases between them. Germline V gives CDR1 SGHAT, CDR2 FQDESV (reference sequence). Written as DNA, the CDR3 is TGTGCCAGCAGCCTCTCGGACGGGATGAATTCACCCCTCCACTTT. Amino acid sequence: CASSLSDGMNSPLHF.

The genes are TRBV5-1 and TRBJ2-5; 8 nucleotides align to TRBD1. Unmatched junction bases numbered 3, after V lost 0 bases and J lost 2 bases. The CDR3 covers 15 residues. CDR1 is SGHRS, CDR2 YFSETQ, per germline. The CDR3 loop reads CASSLGQGRQETQYF. The CDR3 DNA reads TGCGCCAGCAGCTTGGGACAGGGGAGGCAAGAGACCCAGTACTTC.

This clone was seen only once. The chain uses TRBV14 and TRBJ2-5; a possible D gene is TRBD1 (5 bases). The assigned J gene may be wrong: the sequence end matches TRBJ2-7 better. The CDR3 sequence is 18 residues long. Germline V gene data show CDR1 as SGHDN and CDR2 as FVKESK. CDR3 bases: TGTGCCAGCAGCCAAGTCATGGGGCGCCAGGGTTCCTCCTACGAGCAGTACTTC. Its protein is CASSQVMGRQGSSYEQYF.